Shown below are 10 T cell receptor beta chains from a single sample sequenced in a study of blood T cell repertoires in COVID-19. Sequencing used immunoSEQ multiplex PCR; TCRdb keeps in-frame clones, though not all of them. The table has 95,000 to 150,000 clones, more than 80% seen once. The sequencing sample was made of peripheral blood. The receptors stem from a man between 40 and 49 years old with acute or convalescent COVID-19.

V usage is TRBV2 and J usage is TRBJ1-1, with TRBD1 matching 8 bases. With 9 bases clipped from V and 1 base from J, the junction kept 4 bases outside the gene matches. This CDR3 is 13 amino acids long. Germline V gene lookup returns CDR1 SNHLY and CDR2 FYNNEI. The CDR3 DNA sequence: TGTGCCAGTGGGGGGACAGGGAACACTGAAGCTTTCTTT. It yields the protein CASGGTGNTEAFF.

The CDR3, as DNA: TGCGCCAGCAGCTTGACGCAGGGATCACCCCTCCACTTT. It encodes CASSLTQGSPLHF. The chain has TRBV5-1 and TRBJ1-6; D possibly corresponds to TRBD1 (5 bases). Germline CDR1 and CDR2: SGHRS and YFSETQ. There are 13 residues in the CDR3. The V end lost 1 base, the J end lost 10 bases, and 9 bases lay between the germline ends.

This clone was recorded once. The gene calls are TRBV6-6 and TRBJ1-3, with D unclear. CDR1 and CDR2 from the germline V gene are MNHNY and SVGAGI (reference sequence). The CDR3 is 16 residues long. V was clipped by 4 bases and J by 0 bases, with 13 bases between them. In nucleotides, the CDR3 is TGTGCCAGCAGTTTGGGAGTTAAGAGCTCTGGAAACACCATATATTTT. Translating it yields CASSLGVKSSGNTIYF.

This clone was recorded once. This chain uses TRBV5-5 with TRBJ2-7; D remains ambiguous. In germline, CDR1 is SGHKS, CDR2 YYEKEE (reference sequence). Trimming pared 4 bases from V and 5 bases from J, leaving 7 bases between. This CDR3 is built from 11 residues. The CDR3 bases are TGTGCCAGCAGCGTAGAGGACGAGCAGTACTTC. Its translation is CASSVEDEQYF.

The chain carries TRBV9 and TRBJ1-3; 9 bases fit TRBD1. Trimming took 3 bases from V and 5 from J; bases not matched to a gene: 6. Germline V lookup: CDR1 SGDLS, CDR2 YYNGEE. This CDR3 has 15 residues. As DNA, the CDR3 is TGTGCCAGCAGCGAAGCTACAGGGGGCCGAAACACCATATATTTT. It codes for CASSEATGGRNTIYF.

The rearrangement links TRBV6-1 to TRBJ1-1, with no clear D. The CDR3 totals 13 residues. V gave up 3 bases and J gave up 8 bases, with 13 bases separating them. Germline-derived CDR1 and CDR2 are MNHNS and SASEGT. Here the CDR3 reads CASSDRPGTEAFF. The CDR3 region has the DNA TGTGCCAGCAGTGACCGACCAGGAACCGAAGCTTTCTTT.

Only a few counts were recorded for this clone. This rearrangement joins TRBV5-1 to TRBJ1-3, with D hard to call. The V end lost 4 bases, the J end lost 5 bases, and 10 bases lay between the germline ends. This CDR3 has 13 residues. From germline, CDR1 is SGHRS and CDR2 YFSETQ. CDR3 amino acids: CASSPGERNTIYF. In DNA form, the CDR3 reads TGCGCCAGCAGCCCCGGTGAGCGAAACACCATATATTTT.

CDR3 DNA sequence: TGTGCCAGCACCCCCGCAGGGGGCATCTCTGGGGCCAACGTCCTGACTTTC. Translation: CASTPAGGISGANVLTF. The chain employs TRBV27 and TRBJ2-6, with 8 positions matching TRBD1. Per germline, CDR1 MNHEY and CDR2 SMNVEV (reference sequence). J gave up 0 bases and V 7 bases, and 8 bases lay outside the gene matches. The CDR3 spans 17 residues.

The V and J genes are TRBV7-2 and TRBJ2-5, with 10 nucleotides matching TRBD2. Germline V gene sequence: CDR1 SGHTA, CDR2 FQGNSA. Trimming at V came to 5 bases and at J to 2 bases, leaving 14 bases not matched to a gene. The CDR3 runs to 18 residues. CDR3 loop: CASSPFGPAGGNQETQYF. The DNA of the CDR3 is TGTGCCAGCAGCCCCTTCGGCCCAGCGGGGGGGAATCAAGAGACCCAGTACTTC.

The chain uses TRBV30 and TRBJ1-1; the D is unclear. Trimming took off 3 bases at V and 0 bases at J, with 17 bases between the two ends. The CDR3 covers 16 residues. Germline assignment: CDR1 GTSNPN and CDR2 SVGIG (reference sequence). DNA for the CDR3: TGTGCCTGGAGCCCGACGGGTTGGCGGGTGAACACTGAAGCTTTCTTT. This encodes CAWSPTGWRVNTEAFF.